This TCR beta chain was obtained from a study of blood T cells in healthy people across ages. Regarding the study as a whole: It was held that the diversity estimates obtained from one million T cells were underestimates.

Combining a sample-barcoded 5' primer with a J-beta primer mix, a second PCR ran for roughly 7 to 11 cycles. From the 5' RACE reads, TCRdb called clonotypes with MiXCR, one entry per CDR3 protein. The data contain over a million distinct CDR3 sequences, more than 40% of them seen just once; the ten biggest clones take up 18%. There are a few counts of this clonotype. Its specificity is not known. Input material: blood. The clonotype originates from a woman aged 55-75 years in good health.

The CDR3 is CASSRYGPYEQYF. CDR3 bases: TGTGCCAGCAGTCGATACGGCCCCTACGAGCAGTACTTC. The chain couples TRBV6-5 to TRBJ2-7; D uncertain. Trimming shortened V by 5 bases and J by 2 bases, and 10 bases separated the two germline ends. Germline V gives CDR1 MNHEY, CDR2 SVGAGI. This CDR3 contains 13 residues.